The rows below give T cell receptor beta chains drawn from one sample of a study of blood T cell repertoires in COVID-19. Profiled with immunoSEQ multiplex PCR; TCRdb holds only in-frame clones, not every one. Among around 99,000 clones listed, around three quarters were seen once. The sequencing sample was made of peripheral blood. The receptors stem from a human donor in a cohort sampled during active or convalescent COVID-19. Both conserved end residues are trimmed from each CDR3.

V gene,CDR3 protein
TRBV7-2,ASSLGTGNSPLH
TRBV6-5,ASSYYQENTEAF
TRBV6-2/TRBV6-3,ASSYVGLRAF
TRBV4-1,ASSQAPRFYEQY
TRBV28,ASSLRWTSGRNTGELF
TRBV19,ASSKGGSSYEQY
TRBV12-3/TRBV12-4,ASSLEFGKKLF
TRBV15,ATSSRRGYEQY
TRBV6-5,ASSPGSSDLNEQF
TRBV7-2,ASSLARRLAGGPGTDTQY
TRBV11-2,ASSLDRSSGDAGANVLT
TRBV5-1,ASSSTPGDSPLH
TRBV12-3/TRBV12-4,ASSFRGGFGAF
TRBV30,ASYRGAEKLF
TRBV6-4,ASSERELGAGSPLH
TRBV4-1,ASSQELAIEQF
TRBV7-9,ASSTLGLAFYNEQF
TRBV3-1/TRBV3-2,ASSTGSSPLH
TRBV29-1,VVRGGETTNEKLF
TRBV7-2,ASSYRVAGGHNEQF
TRBV6-5,ASSTNQGSRYEQY
TRBV4-3,ASSPIGGTAEAF
TRBV12-5,AKRQGELKGRSGANVLT
TRBV4-1,ASSHDSGGNNEQF
TRBV5-5,ASSLDIGSTGNTIY
TRBV11-2,ASSLDRGSGANVLT
TRBV12-3/TRBV12-4,ASSPDRHRGYT
TRBV13,ASSLGFRTSGGPTYEQY
TRBV7-2,ASSSNSGWGYEQY
TRBV5-1,ASSLDRGSTYEQY
TRBV18,ASSAGRSKETQY
TRBV6-5,ASSYGGALLEKLF
TRBV18,ASSTDRGLAEQY
TRBV9,ASSFHRTGGSEGDGYT
TRBV10-3,AISDSGYSIYEQY
TRBV11-2,ASSLGASVDTQY
TRBV19,ASSIDFSGAGQPQH
TRBV7-3,ASSPGLAGQKGGGELF
TRBV7-2,ASSSRGTGREYGYT
TRBV2,AGGRGSVTGELF
TRBV28,ASSTLDGTSSRYT
TRBV5-6,ASSLLTGVAYGYT
TRBV6-1,ASSEYGQGKNIQY
TRBV7-6,ASSLQLALGEQF